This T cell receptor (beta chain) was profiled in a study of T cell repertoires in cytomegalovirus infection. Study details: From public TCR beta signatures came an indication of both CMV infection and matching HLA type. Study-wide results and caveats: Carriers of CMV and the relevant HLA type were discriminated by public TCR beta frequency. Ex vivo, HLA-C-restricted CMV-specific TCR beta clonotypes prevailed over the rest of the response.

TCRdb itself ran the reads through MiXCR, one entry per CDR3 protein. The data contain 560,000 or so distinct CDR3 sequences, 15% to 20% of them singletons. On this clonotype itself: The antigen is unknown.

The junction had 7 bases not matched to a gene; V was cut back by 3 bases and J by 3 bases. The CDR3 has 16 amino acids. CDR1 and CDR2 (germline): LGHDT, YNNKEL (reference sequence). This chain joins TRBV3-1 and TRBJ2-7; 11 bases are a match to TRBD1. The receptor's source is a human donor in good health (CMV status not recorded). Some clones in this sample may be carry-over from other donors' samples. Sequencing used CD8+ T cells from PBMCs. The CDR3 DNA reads TGTGCCAGCAGCCACCCGGGACAGGGGGTACACTACGAGCAGTACTTC. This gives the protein CASSHPGQGVHYEQYF.